Included here is one TCR beta chain sequence, with context. These data belong to a study of blood T cell repertoires in COVID-19. This CDR3 contains 15 residues. The V and J ends lost 3 bases and 5 bases respectively, with 16 bases between them. The V gene's germline CDR1 is WSHSY and CDR2 SAAADI. The method was immunoSEQ multiplex PCR; TCRdb's version includes in-frame clones alone and lacks a portion of them. The data show around 160,000 clones, about four fifths seen once. The J gene is TRBJ1-2, the V gene TRBV10-2; D remains unclear. Sequencing was carried out using peripheral blood. The sequence derives from a human donor with acute or convalescent COVID-19. The donor label of this sample is uncertain. As DNA, the CDR3 is TGCGCCAGCAGTGAAAAACTCATTCTATCGTATGGCTACACCTTC. The encoded protein is CASSEKLILSYGYTF.